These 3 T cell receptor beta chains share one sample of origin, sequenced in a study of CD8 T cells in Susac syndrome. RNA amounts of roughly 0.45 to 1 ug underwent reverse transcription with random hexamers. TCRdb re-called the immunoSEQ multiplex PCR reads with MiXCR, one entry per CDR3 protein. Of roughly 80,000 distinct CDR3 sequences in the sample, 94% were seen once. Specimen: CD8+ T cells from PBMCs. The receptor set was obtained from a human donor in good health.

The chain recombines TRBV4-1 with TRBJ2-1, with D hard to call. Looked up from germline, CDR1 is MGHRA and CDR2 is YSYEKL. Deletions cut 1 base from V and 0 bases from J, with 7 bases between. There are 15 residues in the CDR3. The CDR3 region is CASSQGISSYNEQFF. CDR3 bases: TGCGCCAGCAGCCAAGGTATTAGCTCCTACAATGAGCAGTTCTTC.

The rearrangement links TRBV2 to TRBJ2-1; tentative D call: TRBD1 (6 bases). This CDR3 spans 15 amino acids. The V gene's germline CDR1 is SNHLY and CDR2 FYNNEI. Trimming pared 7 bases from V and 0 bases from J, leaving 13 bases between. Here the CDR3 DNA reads TGTGCCAGCACTTCAAGGGGGAGCTCCTACAATGAGCAGTTCTTC. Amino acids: CASTSRGSSYNEQFF.

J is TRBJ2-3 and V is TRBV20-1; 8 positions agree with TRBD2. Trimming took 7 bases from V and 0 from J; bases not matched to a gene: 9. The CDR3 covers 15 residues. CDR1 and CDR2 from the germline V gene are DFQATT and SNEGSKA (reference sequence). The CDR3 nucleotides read TGCAGTGTCGGGGGGGGCTTTTCTAGCACAGATACGCAGTATTTT. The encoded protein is CSVGGGFSSTDTQYF.